Presented here are 29 T cell receptor beta chains from one specimen sequenced in a study of cytomegalovirus exposure and HLA in healthy donors. Use of 60 Vbeta and 13 Jbeta primers characterized the PCR. Profiling relied on immunoSEQ multiplex PCR, and the TCRdb table lists in-frame clones only, not all of them. The sample consists of some 240,000 clones, approximately 91% of them appearing once. What was sequenced was PBMCs. Receptors originate from a girl aged 2-9 years in good health and CMV-seronegative.

The J gene is TRBJ2-2, the V gene TRBV6-5; possible D gene TRBD2, 5 bases. The CDR3 totals 16 residues. Per germline, CDR1 MNHEY and CDR2 SVGAGI. Trimming left V 0 bases short and J 5 bases short, with 13 bases between. The CDR3 nucleotides are TGTGCCAGCAGTTACTCCGTCCTGGGGAGAACCGGGGAGCTGTTTTTT. Residues: CASSYSVLGRTGELFF.

This rearrangement joins TRBV30 to TRBJ2-7; D is ambiguous. V shed 1 base and J shed 2 bases, with 9 bases lying between them. Germline V gene data show CDR1 as GTSNPN and CDR2 as SVGIG (reference sequence). The CDR3 has 13 residues. The CDR3, as DNA: TGTGCCTGGAGTGCGTCCCGGGCCTACGAGCAGTACTTC. This gives the protein CAWSASRAYEQYF.

V gene TRBV6-5 combines with J gene TRBJ2-1, with 8 bases fitting TRBD2. Per the germline V gene, CDR1 is MNHEY and CDR2 is SVGAGI. The CDR3 totals 16 residues. After removal of 4 bases from V and 4 bases from J, the junction contained 9 bases not matched to a gene. The CDR3 DNA reads as TGTGCCAGCAGTTTGGTTGCTAGCGGGCCGTACAATGAGCAGTTCTTC. This encodes CASSLVASGPYNEQFF.

This chain uses TRBV6-5 with TRBJ1-2; D gene ambiguous. Germline assignment: CDR1 MNHEY and CDR2 SVGAGI. Trimming stripped 0 bases from V and 8 bases from J, with 16 bases between. CDR3 length: 15 amino acids. Written as DNA, the CDR3 is TGTGCCAGCAGTTACTCGACGGCAGACTACCGAGGCTACACCTTC. Translation: CASSYSTADYRGYTF.

CDR3 DNA: TGTGCCAGTAGTAGGGCCCCTAGCGACTTCACAGATACGCAGTATTTT. Translation gives CASSRAPSDFTDTQYF. The rearrangement joins TRBV19 to TRBJ2-3; maybe TRBD2 (6 bases). V shed 4 bases and J shed 2 bases, with 16 bases lying between them. The CDR3 has 16 amino acids. Germline CDR1 is LNHDA and CDR2 is SQIVND (reference sequence).

The chain combines TRBV14 with TRBJ2-1; TRBD2 matches 9 bases. This CDR3 has 16 amino acids. Unmatched junction bases numbered 3, after V lost 2 bases and J lost 1 base. CDR1 and CDR2 from the germline V gene are SGHDN and FVKESK. The CDR3 DNA follows: TGTGCCAGCAGCCAAATCGGACTAGCGTCCTACAATGAGCAGTTCTTC. Translated, it gives CASSQIGLASYNEQFF.

CDR3 nucleotide sequence: TGCGCCAGCAGTGACGCCAGCTCCTACAATGAGCAGTTCTTC. It yields the protein CASSDASSYNEQFF. This chain uses TRBV10-2 with TRBJ2-1; D gene ambiguous. The V gene lost 3 bases and the J gene lost 0 bases, with 6 bases spanning the gap. This CDR3 spans 14 amino acids. Germline V lookup: CDR1 WSHSY, CDR2 SAAADI.

This sequence joins TRBV5-8 and TRBJ2-5; a possible D gene is TRBD1 (6 bases). The germline gives CDR1 SGHTS, CDR2 YDEGEE. Between the trimmed V and J ends, which lost 3 bases and 2 bases, there was a span of 14 bases. The CDR3 is made up of 15 amino acids. CDR3 bases: TGTGCCAGCAGCTCACCAGGGGACAATCAAGAGACCCAGTACTTC. Its translation: CASSSPGDNQETQYF.

The V and J genes are TRBV30 and TRBJ2-7, with 9 bases identical to TRBD1. The CDR3 is made up of 15 amino acids. J lost 6 bases, V lost 4 bases, and 13 bases had no gene match. Germline V lookup: CDR1 GTSNPN, CDR2 SVGIG (reference sequence). CDR3 in DNA: TGTGCCTGGAACGGACAGGGGAATAAAGCAGGCGAGCAGTACTTC. Translating it yields CAWNGQGNKAGEQYF. Supplemented by reference TRBV30 and TRBJ2-7, the full variable domain reads SQTIHQWPATLVQPVGSPLSLECTVEGTSNPNLYWYRQAAGRGLQLLFYSVGIGQISSEVPQNLSASRPQDRQFILSSKKLLLSDSGFYLCAWNGQGNKAGEQYFGPGTRLTVT.

The rearrangement links TRBV11-2 to TRBJ1-2; TRBD1 might be the D (6 bases). V shed 5 bases and J shed 4 bases, with 11 bases lying between them. CDR3 size: 13 residues. CDR1 is SGHAT, CDR2 FQNNGV, per germline. The CDR3 here is CASSTGQFYGYTF. CDR3 bases: TGTGCCAGCAGCACCGGACAGTTCTATGGCTACACCTTC.

The chain employs TRBV7-9 and TRBJ1-2; 8 nucleotides match TRBD1. The CDR3 is 17 amino acids. The germline V gene has CDR1 SEHNR and CDR2 FQNEAQ (reference sequence). V lost 5 bases, J lost 6 bases, and 17 bases stayed unmatched. The CDR3 loop reads CASSRRSRGQGLNGYTF. DNA of the CDR3: TGTGCCAGCAGCCGACGTTCCCGCGGACAGGGTTTGAATGGCTACACCTTC.

The V call is TRBV10-3, the J call TRBJ1-3, with 10 bases that match TRBD1. V gave up 4 bases and J gave up 2 bases; unmatched junction bases: 2. This CDR3 has 15 residues. The V gene's germline CDR1 is ENHRY and CDR2 SYGVKD. The CDR3 loop is CAISAGQGPGNTIYF. CDR3 DNA sequence: TGTGCCATCAGTGCGGGACAGGGGCCTGGAAACACCATATATTTT.

J is TRBJ2-1 and V is TRBV11-2; 9 bases map to TRBD2. V dropped 5 bases and J dropped 8; count of bases not matched to a gene: 7. The CDR3 has 14 residues. CDR1 and CDR2 from the germline V gene are SGHAT and FQNNGV. The CDR3 DNA follows: TGTGCCAGCAGCCACGGGACTAGCCATGATGAGCAGTTCTTC. Translating gives CASSHGTSHDEQFF.

This clone has just one count. The V gene is TRBV5-5, the J gene TRBJ1-1; TRBD1 matches 7 bases. From germline, CDR1 is SGHKS and CDR2 YYEKEE (reference sequence). J lost 0 bases, V lost 7 bases, and 9 bases had no gene match. The CDR3 runs to 15 residues. Here the CDR3 reads CASVRPGQMNTEAFF. CDR3 bases: TGTGCCAGCGTCAGACCGGGACAGATGAACACTGAAGCTTTCTTT.

J is TRBJ2-1 and V is TRBV7-9; TRBD2 aligns across 8 bases. This CDR3 spans 17 amino acids. Trimming took 5 bases from V and 12 from J; bases not matched to a gene: 21. Germline values: CDR1 SEHNR, CDR2 FQNEAQ (reference sequence). CDR3 amino acids: CASSPGHDGLAPLRQFF. The CDR3 bases are TGTGCCAGCAGCCCCGGTCATGACGGACTAGCCCCACTGAGGCAGTTCTTC.

The genes are TRBV7-9 and TRBJ2-5, with 15 positions matching TRBD2. The V gene end was trimmed by 7 bases and the J gene end by 1 base; junction bases not matched to a gene: 13. The CDR3 is 19 residues long. The germline gives CDR1 SEHNR, CDR2 FQNEAQ (reference sequence). The CDR3, as DNA: TGTGCCAGCACCCTGAGTTCGGGACTAGCGGGAGGTCCCCAAGAGACCCAGTACTTC. It encodes CASTLSSGLAGGPQETQYF.

The chain combines TRBV6-1 with TRBJ2-7, with no clear D. The V and J ends lost 5 bases and 3 bases respectively, with 5 bases between them. The CDR3 runs to 11 residues. CDR1 is MNHNS, CDR2 SASEGT, per germline. The CDR3, as DNA: TGTGCCAGCAGTTCCCTCTACGAGCAGTACTTC. Protein sequence: CASSSLYEQYF.

V gene TRBV7-6 combines with J gene TRBJ2-1, with D perhaps TRBD1 (6 bases). Germline V lookup: CDR1 SGHVS, CDR2 FNYEAQ. V dropped 2 bases and J dropped 4 bases, with 12 bases sitting between them. The CDR3 spans 15 residues. In nucleotides, the CDR3 is TGTGCCAGCAGCTTACTCGGGACAACTTACAATGAGCAGTTCTTC. It is translated as CASSLLGTTYNEQFF. Full variable domain (missing parts from reference TRBV7-6 and TRBJ2-1): GAGVSQSPRYKVTKRGQDVALRCDPISGHVSLYWYRQALGQGPEFLTYFNYEAQQDKSGLPNDRFSAERPEGSISTLTIQRTEQRDSAMYRCASSLLGTTYNEQFFGPGTRLTVL.

The J gene is TRBJ1-3, the V gene TRBV5-6; D not certain. The ends were cut back, 1 base at V and 4 bases at J, with 12 bases in the middle. The CDR3 covers 15 residues. Germline CDR1 reads SGHDT; CDR2 reads YYEEEE. This chain's CDR3 is CASSLTTGMGNTIYF. The DNA for the CDR3 is TGTGCCAGCAGCTTGACCACGGGGATGGGAAACACCATATATTTT.

J is TRBJ2-7 and V is TRBV6-5; D gene ambiguous. Germline V gene lookup returns CDR1 MNHEY and CDR2 SVGAGI. The CDR3 is 14 residues long. The V end lost 2 bases, the J end lost 0 bases, and 8 bases lay between the germline ends. CDR3 coding DNA: TGTGCCAGCAGTTACGGGCCGAACTCCTACGAGCAGTACTTC. It yields the protein CASSYGPNSYEQYF.

CDR3 bases: TGTGCCACCAGCAGCCCCTCCATGGGCCAAGAAGCTTTCTTT. This translates into CATSSPSMGQEAFF. The chain couples TRBV15 to TRBJ1-1; D ambiguous. Germline CDR1 is LNHNV and CDR2 is YYDKDF (reference sequence). This CDR3 is 14 amino acids long. Trimming stripped 3 bases from V and 8 bases from J, with 16 bases between.

This sequence joins TRBV5-4 and TRBJ2-3, with 11 nucleotides matching TRBD2. The CDR3 length is 16 residues. J was trimmed by 0 bases and V by 5 bases; bases with no gene match: 5. Germline-derived CDR1 and CDR2 are SGHNT and YYREEE (reference sequence). CDR3 in DNA: TGTGCCAGCAGGGACGGGACTAGCGGAAGCACAGATACGCAGTATTTT. Translating gives CASRDGTSGSTDTQYF.

In this sample, this clone turned up once. The chain has TRBV7-2 and TRBJ2-1, with TRBD2 matching 11 bases. J lost 9 bases, V lost 7 bases, and 14 bases had no gene match. The germline gives CDR1 SGHTA, CDR2 FQGNSA. This CDR3 is built from 16 residues. This CDR3 is CASTQRNSGREGEQFF. The CDR3 nucleotides are TGTGCCAGCACCCAGCGGAATAGCGGGAGGGAGGGTGAGCAGTTCTTC.

The chain recombines TRBV10-1 with TRBJ1-1, with D possibly being TRBD1 (5 bases). The V gene's germline CDR1 is WNHNN and CDR2 SYGVQD (reference sequence). V was pared by 0 bases and J by 3 bases, with 11 bases between. The CDR3 consists of 15 residues. Here the CDR3 reads CASSESQGADTEAFF. In nucleotides, the CDR3 is TGCGCCAGCAGTGAGTCGCAAGGGGCTGACACTGAAGCTTTCTTT.

This clone showed up just once. The rearrangement joins TRBV5-4 to TRBJ2-5, with TRBD2 matching 7 bases. Judging by the DNA end, TRBJ2-7 fits better; the J call may be wrong. This CDR3 comprises 18 residues. CDR1 and CDR2 (germline): SGHNT, YYREEE (reference sequence). The CDR3 protein is CASSLGGGVGAGPLEQYF. The DNA for the CDR3 is TGTGCCAGCAGCCTGGGGGGAGGGGTCGGAGCGGGACCCCTCGAGCAGTACTTC.

The V and J genes are TRBV27 and TRBJ1-1, with unresolved D. V was cut by 6 bases and J by 1 base, with 18 bases left in between. Germline CDR1 reads MNHEY; CDR2 reads SMNVEV (reference sequence). The CDR3 totals 16 residues. CDR3 DNA: TGTGCCAGCAGCCCCGTTCGGGTACTGACGAACACTGAAGCTTTCTTT. It codes for CASSPVRVLTNTEAFF.

The V gene is TRBV2, the J gene TRBJ1-5; maybe TRBD1 (5 bases). The CDR3 runs to 15 residues. Germline V gene lookup returns CDR1 SNHLY and CDR2 FYNNEI. With 6 bases removed from V and 3 bases from J, the gap between germline ends came to 15 bases. In DNA, the CDR3 is TGTGCCAGCAGCAAAGGCCAGGGAACCAATCAGCCCCAGCATTTT. Translated, it gives CASSKGQGTNQPQHF. Complete variable domain (other parts from reference TRBV2 and TRBJ1-5): EPEVTQTPSHQVTQMGQEVILRCVPISNHLYFYWYRQILGQKVEFLVSFYNNEISEKSEIFDDQFSVERPDGSNFTLKIRSTKLEDSAMYFCASSKGQGTNQPQHFGDGTRLSIL.

The V and J genes are TRBV7-3 and TRBJ2-1, with 8 bases matching TRBD1. Germline V gene data show CDR1 as SGHTA and CDR2 as FQGTGA. Losses at the gene ends were 3 bases for V and 8 bases for J; bases not matched to a gene: 12. This CDR3 is built from 16 residues. CDR3 region: CASSFLRARGPDEQFF. CDR3 sequence (DNA): TGTGCCAGCAGCTTTCTTAGGGCCAGGGGGCCGGATGAGCAGTTCTTC. Supplemented by reference TRBV7-3 and TRBJ2-1, the full variable domain reads GAGVSQTPSNKVTEKGKYVELRCDPISGHTALYWYRQSLGQGPEFLIYFQGTGAADDSGLPNDRFFAVRPEGSVSTLKIQRTERGDSAVYLCASSFLRARGPDEQFFGPGTRLTVL.

The CDR3 sequence: CASSDGQGPREQFF. CDR3 in DNA: TGTGCCAGCAGCGATGGACAGGGACCCCGTGAGCAGTTCTTC. The genes are TRBV28 and TRBJ2-1; 8 nucleotides align to TRBD1. V trimming: 6 bases; J trimming: 9 bases; junction bases outside the gene matches: 10. This CDR3 spans 14 amino acids. Germline-derived CDR1 and CDR2 are MDHEN and SYDVKM.